The sequence of this TCR beta chain was determined in a study of T cell changes during pregnancy in multiple sclerosis. This CDR3 has 16 amino acids. CDR1 and CDR2 (germline): SGHTA, FQGTGA. V gave up 2 bases and J gave up 0 bases; unmatched junction bases: 2. Only in-frame clones appear in the TCRdb table, and some are missing; sequencing was by immunoSEQ multiplex PCR. Here the sample spans roughly 23,000 clones, around 90% being singletons. The rearrangement uses TRBV7-3 and TRBJ2-3, with 10 bases identical to TRBD1. Sequences were derived from CD4+ T cells from peripheral blood mononuclear cells, sampled in the second trimester of pregnancy. The clonotype was recovered from a female donor in good health, enrolled as a control in a pregnancy study. Here the CDR3 DNA reads TGTGCCAGCAGCTTAGGGACAGGGGCCAGCACAGATACGCAGTATTTT. It is translated as CASSLGTGASTDTQYF.